The 27 T cell receptor beta chains below were found in one sample sequenced in a study of CD4 and CD8 cells across lung adenocarcinoma regions. One entry per CDR3 protein, called by TCRdb with MiXCR from the PCR reads. The sample records some 20,000 distinct CDR3 sequences, 46% being singletons. Sequencing input: CD4+ T cells from the margin of a lung tumor. The receptors here all came from a male donor with lung adenocarcinoma. The CD4 and CD8 labels of this study may be unreliable.

In this sample, this clonotype turned up many times. The chain combines TRBV6-5 with TRBJ2-1; TRBD2 aligns across 11 bases. Germline assignment: CDR1 MNHEY and CDR2 SVGAGI. CDR3 length: 15 residues. V dropped 4 bases and J dropped 5; count of bases not matched to a gene: 4. The CDR3 DNA follows: TGTGCCAGCAGTTCCCTAGCGGGAGGAAACAATGAGCAGTTCTTC. Its protein product is CASSSLAGGNNEQFF.

Notes on this clonotype: One end of the junction is discordant with germline, which a read error may explain. This chain joins TRBV27 and TRBJ2-5; D assignment may be TRBD1 or TRBD2 (5 bases each). Germline values: CDR1 MNHEY, CDR2 SMNVEV (reference sequence). The CDR3 length is 17 residues. CDR3 amino acids: CASSPGRGACDKETQYF. Written as DNA, the CDR3 is TGTGCCAGCAGTCCGGGGCGAGGGGCCTGTGACAAAGAGACGCAGTACTTT.

This clonotype was found a few times. This rearrangement joins TRBV6-2 or TRBV6-3 to TRBJ2-5, with D hard to call. This CDR3 region has 13 residues. The V gene lost 3 bases and the J gene lost 11 bases, with 16 bases spanning the gap. Looked up from germline, CDR1 is MNHEY and CDR2 is SVGEGT. CDR3 coding DNA: TGTGCCAGCAGTTATCCCCTCAAAAGTGAGCAGTACTTC. Its protein product is CASSYPLKSEQYF.

This clonotype was detected ten times or more. The gene calls are TRBV7-9 and TRBJ2-1; 7 bases agree with TRBD2. The CDR3 contains 16 residues. The V gene end was trimmed by 3 bases and the J gene end by 4 bases; junction bases not matched to a gene: 9. The germline V gene encodes CDR1 SEHNR and CDR2 FQNEAQ (reference sequence). The CDR3, as DNA: TGTGCCAGCAGCTTTGATCGCTGGGGGGGATACAATGAGCAGTTCTTC. Amino acids: CASSFDRWGGYNEQFF.

The J gene is TRBJ1-2, the V gene TRBV15; 8 nucleotides line up with TRBD1. J gave up 3 bases and V 3 bases, and 9 bases lay outside the gene matches. CDR3 length: 16 residues. Germline assignment: CDR1 LNHNV and CDR2 YYDKDF (reference sequence). The CDR3 loop reads CATSRDRVMGDYGYTF. The CDR3 nucleotides read TGTGCCACCAGCAGGGACAGGGTGATGGGGGACTATGGCTACACCTTC.

By its share, this clonotype is medium-sized. The chain employs TRBV10-2 and TRBJ2-1, with D hard to call. Germline-derived CDR1 and CDR2 are WSHSY and SAAADI. CDR3 length: 12 amino acids. V lost 1 base to trimming and J lost 5 bases, with 3 bases between them. CDR3 amino acids: CASSEFNNEQFF. CDR3 nucleotide sequence: TGCGCCAGCAGTGAGTTCAACAATGAGCAGTTCTTC.

This clonotype was counted only a few times. This chain links TRBV3-1 with TRBJ2-1; TRBD2 matches at 8 bases. CDR1 is LGHDT and CDR2 is YNNKEL in the germline V gene (reference sequence). Trimming removed 3 bases from V and 6 bases from J; junction bases left unmatched: 1. This CDR3 comprises 13 residues. CDR3 DNA sequence: TGTGCCAGCAGCCAGGGACTAGTCAATGAGCAGTTCTTC. This sequence encodes CASSQGLVNEQFF.

About this clonotype itself: The junction shows a germline mismatch at one end, possibly a read error. CDR3 sequence reads: CASRGLAGANIQYF. The CDR3 DNA reads TGCGCCAGCAGGGGGCTGGCAGGCGCAAACATTCAGTACTTT. The chain employs TRBV10-2 and TRBJ2-4; D is possibly TRBD1 (5 bases). The CDR3 totals 14 residues. CDR1 is WSHSY and CDR2 is SAAADI in the germline V gene.

This clonotype occurred once. V usage is TRBV6-1 and J usage is TRBJ2-5; 8 bases are a match to TRBD1. Germline trimming cut 6 bases from V and 4 bases from J; bases unmatched to any gene: 13. This CDR3 comprises 16 residues. The V gene's germline CDR1 is MNHNS and CDR2 SASEGT. CDR3 in amino acids: CASSSPGGPSPETQYF. The CDR3, as DNA: TGTGCCAGCAGCTCCCCAGGGGGCCCTTCCCCAGAGACCCAGTACTTC.

This clonotype is labeled as medium-sized. This CDR3 reads CASRRASTREAAGELFF. In DNA, the CDR3 is TGTGCCAGCAGAAGGGCCTCCACCAGGGAGGCTGCCGGGGAGCTGTTTTTT. The chain is built from TRBV6-1 and TRBJ2-2, with a possible D match to TRBD2 (6 bases). This CDR3 is built from 17 residues. CDR1 MNHNS and CDR2 SASEGT come from the germline V gene. Trimming shortened V by 6 bases and J by 6 bases, and 23 bases separated the two germline ends.

This chain links TRBV6-1 with TRBJ2-1; TRBD2 agrees at 10 bases. V was clipped by 8 bases and J by 10 bases; unmatched bases: 11. The CDR3 extends over 14 amino acids. Germline CDR1 reads MNHNS; CDR2 reads SASEGT. CDR3 DNA sequence: TGTGCCAGCCTCGCCGGGACTAGCGTTGGGGAGCAGTTCTTC. Residues: CASLAGTSVGEQFF.

This clonotype appeared many times. V is TRBV28 and J is TRBJ2-6, with 7 bases lining up with TRBD1. The V gene end was trimmed by 5 bases and the J gene end by 4 bases; junction bases not matched to a gene: 5. The CDR3 contains 15 residues. CDR1 is MDHEN and CDR2 is SYDVKM in the germline V gene. The CDR3 nucleotides read TGTGCCAGCAGTCCGACAGGGTTGGGGGCCAACGTCCTGACTTTC. Protein sequence: CASSPTGLGANVLTF.

The genes are TRBV6-1 and TRBJ2-1; D is unresolved. The J call may be in error: the DNA end matches TRBJ2-7 better. The CDR3 runs to 13 residues. Germline V gene lookup returns CDR1 MNHNS and CDR2 SASEGT. The CDR3 is CASSQARFHEQYF. The CDR3 nucleotides are TGTGCCAGCAGCCAAGCTAGGTTCCACGAGCAGTACTTC.

The V gene is TRBV10-1, the J gene TRBJ2-3, with D possibly being TRBD1 (5 bases). The ends were cut back, 3 bases at V and 1 base at J, with 5 bases in the middle. This CDR3 region has 13 residues. The V gene's germline CDR1 is WNHNN and CDR2 SYGVQD (reference sequence). CDR3 sequence reads: CASSDRGTDTQYF. DNA for the CDR3: TGCGCCAGCAGTGACAGGGGCACAGATACGCAGTATTTT.

This clonotype was seen at least ten times. The chain employs TRBV27 and TRBJ2-4; no clear D. Deletions cut 2 bases from V and 8 bases from J, with 4 bases between. Germline V CDR1 and CDR2: MNHEY, SMNVEV (reference sequence). The CDR3 consists of 11 residues. The CDR3 loop reads CASSLTDIQYF. DNA of the CDR3: TGTGCCAGCAGTTTAACGGACATTCAGTACTTC.

This clonotype is categorized as medium-sized. V gene TRBV6-1 combines with J gene TRBJ2-1; 9 bases agree with TRBD2. The germline V gene has CDR1 MNHNS and CDR2 SASEGT. The CDR3 contains 15 residues. V lost 4 bases, J lost 12 bases, and 13 bases stayed unmatched. In nucleotides, the CDR3 is TGTGCCAGCAGTGCCAAATTAGCGGGAGTAAACGGGCAGTTCTTC. Its protein product is CASSAKLAGVNGQFF.

There are a few counts of this clonotype. V is TRBV7-2 and J is TRBJ2-3, with D possibly matching TRBD2 (7 bases). CDR1 and CDR2 from the germline V gene are SGHTA and FQGNSA. V lost 4 bases and J lost 5, with 19 bases in between. This CDR3 is 16 amino acids long. The CDR3 is CASSSGPGGPRDTQYF. Here the CDR3 DNA reads TGTGCCAGCAGCTCTGGACCCGGGGGGCCGAGAGATACGCAGTATTTT.

Within the sample, this clonotype is large (0.1 to 1%). V is TRBV10-1 and J is TRBJ2-7; D may be TRBD2 (6 bases). V lost 10 bases and J lost 0, with 19 bases in between. This CDR3 comprises 15 residues. Germline CDR1 is WNHNN and CDR2 is SYGVQD (reference sequence). CDR3 in DNA: TGCGCCATTAGCTCATGGGGGAGGAGCTCCTACGAGCAGTACTTC. Translation gives CAISSWGRSSYEQYF.

This clonotype was counted at least ten times. CDR3 region: CAWSPPAGRETQYF. The CDR3 region has the DNA TGTGCCTGGAGTCCCCCCGCGGGTCGAGAGACCCAGTACTTC. The V gene is TRBV30, the J gene TRBJ2-5, with a weak D call TRBD2 (5 bases). CDR1 GTSNPN and CDR2 SVGIG come from the germline V gene (reference sequence). Trimming shortened V by 2 bases and J by 4 bases, and 14 bases separated the two germline ends. The CDR3 is 14 amino acids.

This rearrangement joins TRBV27 to TRBJ2-5; tentative D call: TRBD2 (6 bases). The CDR3 contains 13 residues. Trimming took off 6 bases at V and 10 bases at J, with 18 bases between the two ends. Looked up from germline, CDR1 is MNHEY and CDR2 is SMNVEV (reference sequence). The CDR3: CASSVLGTPDQYF. CDR3 bases: TGTGCCAGCAGCGTCCTCGGGACTCCCGACCAGTACTTC.

V and J are TRBV3-1 and TRBJ1-2; D not certain. CDR3 length: 13 amino acids. Germline V gene data show CDR1 as LGHDT and CDR2 as YNNKEL (reference sequence). The V and J ends lost 1 base and 1 base respectively, with 4 bases between them. The CDR3 loop is CASSQAGNYGYTF. The CDR3 coding sequence is TGTGCCAGCAGCCAAGCTGGTAACTATGGCTACACCTTC.

V is TRBV6-1 and J is TRBJ2-3, with a weak D call TRBD2 (5 bases). CDR3 length: 14 residues. V dropped 6 bases and J dropped 1 base, with 11 bases sitting between them. Germline CDR1 is MNHNS and CDR2 is SASEGT. CDR3 in DNA: TGTGCCAGCAGACTAGGACTCGGCACAGATACGCAGTATTTT. Amino acids: CASRLGLGTDTQYF.

This clonotype was counted ten times or more. The genes are TRBV14 and TRBJ2-3; D unclear. Per the germline V gene, CDR1 is SGHDN and CDR2 is FVKESK. V was shortened by 3 bases and J by 4 bases, with 2 bases between the two germline ends. The CDR3 is 11 amino acids. The CDR3 DNA sequence: TGTGCCAGCAGCCAGGCAGATACGCAGTATTTT. Translation gives CASSQADTQYF.

This clonotype rates as medium-sized. The rearrangement joins TRBV7-6 to TRBJ2-1; weak D call: TRBD2 (6 bases). CDR1 and CDR2 (germline): SGHVS, FNYEAQ. The CDR3 has 15 residues. With 0 bases removed from V and 2 bases from J, the gap between germline ends came to 8 bases. The CDR3 nucleotides read TGTGCCAGCAGCTTAGCGGAGGGGACCTACAATGAGCAGTTCTTC. Its translation is CASSLAEGTYNEQFF.

As to this clonotype: Mismatch with germline at one junction end may stem from a read error. V gene TRBV6-5 combines with J gene TRBJ2-3; D possibly corresponds to TRBD2 (5 bases). This CDR3 has 15 amino acids. CDR1 is MNHEY and CDR2 is SVGAGI in the germline V gene. CDR3 nucleotide sequence: TGTGCCAGCAGACTCCAGTCCGGGATTACCGATACGCAGTTTTTT. This codes for CASRLQSGITDTQFF.

This clonotype was recorded at least ten times. The chain joins TRBV6-1 to TRBJ2-3; D is possibly TRBD2 (6 bases). CDR3 length equals 15 residues. The germline V gene encodes CDR1 MNHNS and CDR2 SASEGT. Trimming pared 5 bases from V and 2 bases from J, leaving 14 bases between. CDR3 coding DNA: TGTGCCAGCAGTCCCGGGACTTTGCACACAGATACGCAGTATTTT. The encoded protein is CASSPGTLHTDTQYF.

On this clonotype itself: Germline and junction disagree at one end, which may indicate a read error. The genes are TRBV6-1 and TRBJ2-4; TRBD1 or TRBD2 may be the D gene (5 bases each). Germline lookup yields CDR1 MNHNS and CDR2 SASEGT. The CDR3 covers 15 residues. Written as DNA, the CDR3 is TGTGCCAGCAGCGCGGCGCAGGGAGCCAAAAACACGCAGTATTTC. This encodes CASSAAQGAKNTQYF.